These T cell receptor beta chains were read from a single sample in a study of T-cell reconstitution after alpha-beta-depleted transplantation in children. TCRdb reprocessed the PCR reads via MiXCR and lists one record per CDR3 protein. Of just under 350,000 distinct CDR3 sequences in the sample, around 15% were seen once. This specimen consisted of PBMCs, mostly from graft donor cells, obtained 360 days after TCRalphabeta/CD19-depleted stem cell transplant. These TCRs come from a male patient aged 2-15 years who had a stem cell transplant for acute lymphoblastic leukemia, so the T cells may come from the graft donor. Both conserved end residues are part of each CDR3. D genes are given only for firm matches. Only part of the rows carry a size: once, few, many, or a class if the clone is expanded.

v_call: TRBV10-3
clone_size: -
j_call: TRBJ2-3
d_call: -
cdr3_aa: CAISGSLGDTQYF
cdr3_nt: TGTGCCATCAGTGGATCCTTGGGAGATACGCAGTATTTT

v_call: TRBV12-3/TRBV12-4
clone_size: -
j_call: TRBJ2-3
d_call: -
cdr3_aa: CATRFSSAITDTQYF
cdr3_nt: TGTGCCACCCGGTTCAGCTCGGCTATCACAGATACGCAGTATTTT

v_call: TRBV4-2
clone_size: many
j_call: TRBJ2-7
d_call: TRBD2
cdr3_aa: CASSQDLLAGAYEQYF
cdr3_nt: TGTGCCAGCAGCCAAGACCTACTAGCGGGAGCCTACGAGCAGTACTTC

v_call: TRBV12-3/TRBV12-4
clone_size: few
j_call: TRBJ2-1
d_call: TRBD2
cdr3_aa: CASSPGLAGPQFF
cdr3_nt: TGTGCCAGCAGTCCGGGACTAGCGGGGCCGCAGTTCTTC

v_call: TRBV4-3
clone_size: few
j_call: TRBJ2-2
d_call: TRBD1
cdr3_aa: CASSQEGQGRGNTGELFF
cdr3_nt: TGCGCCAGCAGCCAAGAAGGACAGGGTCGGGGGAACACCGGGGAGCTGTTTTTT

v_call: TRBV28
clone_size: few
j_call: TRBJ2-7
d_call: TRBD1
cdr3_aa: CASSFRDRGLYEQYF
cdr3_nt: TGTGCCAGCAGTTTTCGGGACAGGGGGCTATACGAGCAGTACTTC

v_call: TRBV29-1
clone_size: few
j_call: TRBJ1-2
d_call: -
cdr3_aa: CSAGDTTLREGGYTF
cdr3_nt: TGCAGCGCTGGGGATACCACCCTGAGGGAGGGTGGCTACACCTTC

v_call: TRBV7-2
clone_size: many
j_call: TRBJ2-5
d_call: -
cdr3_aa: CASSLWVGETQYF
cdr3_nt: TGTGCCAGCAGCTTATGGGTGGGGGAGACCCAGTACTTC

v_call: TRBV20-1
clone_size: few
j_call: TRBJ1-2
d_call: TRBD1
cdr3_aa: CSASPHRGVRDGYTF
cdr3_nt: TGCAGTGCTAGCCCTCACAGGGGTGTAAGGGATGGCTACACCTTC

v_call: TRBV12-3/TRBV12-4
clone_size: many
j_call: TRBJ2-3
d_call: TRBD2
cdr3_aa: CASSHSTSGDTQYF
cdr3_nt: TGTGCCAGCAGCCATAGTACTAGCGGCGATACGCAGTATTTT

v_call: TRBV9
clone_size: few
j_call: TRBJ2-3
d_call: -
cdr3_aa: CASSVAAGITDTQYF
cdr3_nt: TGTGCCAGCAGCGTAGCGGCGGGGATCACAGATACGCAGTATTTT

v_call: TRBV19
clone_size: few
j_call: TRBJ2-3
d_call: TRBD2
cdr3_aa: CASSIMGLASTDTQYF
cdr3_nt: TGTGCCAGTAGTATAATGGGACTAGCGAGCACAGATACGCAGTATTTT

v_call: TRBV6-1
clone_size: few
j_call: TRBJ2-1
d_call: TRBD2
cdr3_aa: CASSLGTSGRAEEQFF
cdr3_nt: TGTGCCAGCAGCCTCGGGACTAGCGGGAGGGCGGAGGAGCAGTTCTTC

v_call: TRBV4-2
clone_size: -
j_call: TRBJ2-3
d_call: TRBD2
cdr3_aa: CASSQEPPAGGSDTQYF
cdr3_nt: TGTGCCAGCAGCCAAGAACCGCCAGCGGGAGGCTCAGATACGCAGTATTTT

v_call: TRBV6-1
clone_size: few
j_call: TRBJ2-1
d_call: -
cdr3_aa: CASTKGGGSVYNEQFF
cdr3_nt: TGTGCCAGCACCAAAGGGGGCGGGAGCGTCTACAATGAGCAGTTCTTC

v_call: TRBV19
clone_size: -
j_call: TRBJ2-7
d_call: -
cdr3_aa: CASTPGPTYEQYF
cdr3_nt: TGTGCCAGTACCCCGGGACCAACCTACGAGCAGTACTTC

v_call: TRBV11-2
clone_size: many
j_call: TRBJ2-3
d_call: TRBD1
cdr3_aa: CASSPGTGSTNTQYF
cdr3_nt: TGTGCCAGCAGCCCTGGGACAGGGAGCACAAATACGCAGTATTTT

v_call: TRBV5-6
clone_size: many
j_call: TRBJ2-7
d_call: -
cdr3_aa: CASSLEVATEQYF
cdr3_nt: TGTGCCAGCAGCTTGGAGGTAGCGACCGAGCAGTACTTC

v_call: TRBV9
clone_size: few
j_call: TRBJ2-2
d_call: TRBD2
cdr3_aa: CASSPGLAGGELFF
cdr3_nt: TGTGCCAGCAGCCCAGGACTAGCCGGCGGGGAGCTGTTTTTT

v_call: TRBV20-1
clone_size: few
j_call: TRBJ2-2
d_call: -
cdr3_aa: CSARDRVVNTGELFF
cdr3_nt: TGCAGTGCTAGAGACAGGGTCGTGAACACCGGGGAGCTGTTTTTT

v_call: TRBV12-3/TRBV12-4
clone_size: -
j_call: TRBJ2-5
d_call: -
cdr3_aa: CASSRPGPGTQYF
cdr3_nt: TGTGCCAGCAGCCGACCAGGACCGGGGACCCAGTACTTC

v_call: TRBV9
clone_size: -
j_call: TRBJ2-1
d_call: TRBD2
cdr3_aa: CASSGREGRSNEQFF
cdr3_nt: TGTGCCAGCAGCGGGCGGGAGGGCCGGTCCAATGAGCAGTTCTTC

v_call: TRBV20-1
clone_size: -
j_call: TRBJ2-5
d_call: -
cdr3_aa: CSATRGGETQYF
cdr3_nt: TGCAGTGCTACCAGGGGGGGGGAGACCCAGTACTTC

v_call: TRBV28
clone_size: few
j_call: TRBJ2-3
d_call: -
cdr3_aa: CASSLSEDTQYF
cdr3_nt: TGTGCCAGCAGTTTATCGGAAGATACGCAGTATTTT

v_call: TRBV5-1
clone_size: -
j_call: TRBJ2-1
d_call: TRBD2
cdr3_aa: CASSPDWGRLAGEDNEQFF
cdr3_nt: TGCGCCAGCAGCCCCGACTGGGGAAGACTAGCGGGAGAAGACAATGAGCAGTTCTTC

v_call: TRBV5-5
clone_size: many
j_call: TRBJ2-7
d_call: -
cdr3_aa: CASSLTDEQYF
cdr3_nt: TGTGCCAGCAGCTTGACAGATGAGCAGTACTTC

v_call: TRBV5-1
clone_size: few
j_call: TRBJ2-5
d_call: -
cdr3_aa: CASSWPTRLYQETQYF
cdr3_nt: TGCGCCAGCAGCTGGCCGACACGTTTGTACCAAGAGACCCAGTACTTC

v_call: TRBV24-1
clone_size: few
j_call: TRBJ2-5
d_call: TRBD1
cdr3_aa: CATSDSDRVQETQYF
cdr3_nt: TGTGCCACCAGTGATTCGGACAGGGTCCAAGAGACCCAGTACTTC

v_call: TRBV15
clone_size: few
j_call: TRBJ2-2
d_call: -
cdr3_aa: CATSRVGDTGELFF
cdr3_nt: TGTGCCACCAGCAGAGTAGGGGACACCGGGGAGCTGTTTTTT

v_call: TRBV10-3
clone_size: -
j_call: TRBJ1-5
d_call: -
cdr3_aa: CAISETAGSNQPQHF
cdr3_nt: TGTGCCATCAGTGAGACGGCAGGGAGCAATCAGCCCCAGCATTTT

v_call: TRBV9
clone_size: -
j_call: TRBJ2-3
d_call: TRBD2
cdr3_aa: CASSAGLAGGLGDTQYF
cdr3_nt: TGTGCCAGCAGCGCAGGACTAGCGGGAGGGCTCGGAGATACGCAGTATTTT

v_call: TRBV7-8
clone_size: -
j_call: TRBJ1-1
d_call: -
cdr3_aa: CASSAQVGAEAFF
cdr3_nt: TGTGCCAGCAGCGCACAGGTCGGGGCTGAAGCTTTCTTT

v_call: TRBV28
clone_size: many
j_call: TRBJ1-4
d_call: -
cdr3_aa: CASSFSGWGNEKLFF
cdr3_nt: TGTGCCAGCAGTTTTTCGGGGTGGGGCAATGAAAAACTGTTTTTT

v_call: TRBV20-1
clone_size: many
j_call: TRBJ2-5
d_call: TRBD2
cdr3_aa: CSASTWTSLQETQYF
cdr3_nt: TGCAGTGCTAGTACCTGGACTAGCCTCCAAGAGACCCAGTACTTC

v_call: TRBV10-3
clone_size: -
j_call: TRBJ2-4
d_call: -
cdr3_aa: CAISDGQGIQYF
cdr3_nt: TGTGCCATCAGCGACGGTCAGGGCATTCAGTACTTC

v_call: TRBV10-3
clone_size: -
j_call: TRBJ2-7
d_call: -
cdr3_aa: CAISDGIWAGGGYEQYF
cdr3_nt: TGTGCCATCAGTGACGGGATTTGGGCAGGGGGAGGATACGAGCAGTACTTC

v_call: TRBV3-1
clone_size: few
j_call: TRBJ2-7
d_call: TRBD2
cdr3_aa: CASSQEVRNGRPYEQYF
cdr3_nt: TGTGCCAGCAGCCAAGAGGTGCGTAACGGGAGGCCCTACGAGCAGTACTTC

v_call: TRBV7-9
clone_size: -
j_call: TRBJ2-7
d_call: -
cdr3_aa: CASSPTGIPYEQYF
cdr3_nt: TGTGCCAGCAGCCCCACAGGGATCCCCTACGAGCAGTACTTC

v_call: TRBV28
clone_size: few
j_call: TRBJ2-1
d_call: TRBD2
cdr3_aa: CASSPWTSGGNNEQFF
cdr3_nt: TGTGCCAGCAGTCCCTGGACTAGCGGGGGGAACAATGAGCAGTTCTTC

v_call: TRBV7-9
clone_size: few
j_call: TRBJ2-7
d_call: TRBD2
cdr3_aa: CASSLALAGAQYF
cdr3_nt: TGTGCCAGCAGCTTAGCGCTCGCGGGAGCTCAGTACTTC

v_call: TRBV24-1
clone_size: -
j_call: TRBJ2-1
d_call: TRBD1
cdr3_aa: CATSDFTTGVEQFF
cdr3_nt: TGTGCCACCAGTGATTTCACCACAGGGGTTGAGCAGTTCTTC